This entry lists 22 T cell receptor beta chains sequenced from one sample in a study of blood T cells in healthy people across ages. For the second PCR, which ran for 7 to 11 cycles, a sample-barcoded 5' primer and a J-beta primer mix were used. TCRdb re-called the 5' RACE reads through MiXCR, storing one row per CDR3 protein. The profile shows 720,000 or so distinct CDR3 sequences, roughly 43% of them singletons. Sequenced input: blood. These receptors were obtained from a man older than 75 in good health.

This clonotype was counted only a few times. Here the CDR3 reads CASSQKASSYEQYF. The CDR3 region has the DNA TGTGCCAGCAGCCAAAAAGCCTCATCCTACGAGCAGTACTTC. The chain uses TRBV14 and TRBJ2-4; no reliable D call. The closer fit of TRBJ2-7 to the DNA end suggests the J call may be wrong. This CDR3 is 14 amino acids long. Germline assignment: CDR1 SGHDN and CDR2 FVKESK.

The rearrangement joins TRBV28 to TRBJ2-7; 7 bases align to TRBD2. CDR1 is MDHEN, CDR2 SYDVKM, per germline. The trim removed 5 bases at V and 6 bases at J, leaving 7 bases unmatched. CDR3 size: 13 residues. CDR3 region: CASSVGGSSEQYF. Written as DNA, the CDR3 is TGTGCCAGCAGTGTCGGCGGGAGTAGCGAGCAGTACTTC.

The chain uses TRBV29-1 and TRBJ2-7, with 7 nucleotides matching TRBD1. The CDR3 has 14 residues. Looked up from germline, CDR1 is SQVTM and CDR2 is ANQGSEA. Trimming took 4 bases from V and 7 from J; bases not matched to a gene: 13. The CDR3 spells CSVVMADRRREQYF. In nucleotides, the CDR3 is TGCAGCGTTGTTATGGCGGACAGGAGACGGGAGCAGTACTTC.

The gene calls are TRBV6-1 and TRBJ2-1; perhaps TRBD2 as D (5 bases). This CDR3 is built from 13 residues. Per the germline V gene, CDR1 is MNHNS and CDR2 is SASEGT. Trimming removed 4 bases at V and 6 bases at J, with 10 bases between. CDR3 in DNA: TGTGCCAGCAGTGCGATGACTATCAATGAGCAGTTCTTC. Amino acids: CASSAMTINEQFF.

This chain connects TRBV6-5 to TRBJ2-1, with 9 bases identical to TRBD2. CDR1 is MNHEY, CDR2 SVGAGI, per germline. V gave up 5 bases and J gave up 2 bases; unmatched junction bases: 4. This CDR3 has 15 amino acids. The CDR3 spells CASSRGTSPYNEQFF. In DNA form, the CDR3 reads TGTGCCAGCAGTCGCGGGACTAGCCCCTACAATGAGCAGTTCTTC.

The table lists this clonotype with a few counts. This chain links TRBV7-3 with TRBJ1-1; D possibly corresponds to TRBD1 (5 bases). CDR1 and CDR2 (germline): SGHTA, FQGTGA. This CDR3 has 13 residues. Trimming cost V 4 bases and J 3 bases, with 9 bases left between them. The CDR3, as DNA: TGTGCCAGCAGCTCGACAGAATACACTGAAGCTTTCTTT. Residues: CASSSTEYTEAFF.

This chain uses TRBV27 with TRBJ2-6; D possibly matches TRBD1 or TRBD2 (5 bases each). Trimming shortened V by 5 bases and J by 0 bases, and 20 bases separated the two germline ends. Germline values: CDR1 MNHEY, CDR2 SMNVEV (reference sequence). The CDR3 contains 19 residues. In DNA, the CDR3 is TGTGCCAGCAGTAGTTGGGTACCGGGACGCCCCTCTGGGGCCAACGTCCTGACTTTC. This sequence encodes CASSSWVPGRPSGANVLTF. Variable domain in full (rest from reference TRBV27 and TRBJ2-6): EAQVTQNPRYLITVTGKKLTVTCSQNMNHEYMSWYRQDPGLGLRQIYYSMNVEVTDKGDVPEGYKVSRKEKRNFPLILESPSPNQTSLYFCASSSWVPGRPSGANVLTFGAGSRLTVL.

For the CDR3, the DNA is TGCGCCAGCAGCCCGTCACTAGCGGCGGAGACCCAGTACTTC. Translated: CASSPSLAAETQYF. V and J are TRBV4-3 and TRBJ2-5, with 8 bases identical to TRBD2. This CDR3 has 14 residues. The germline V gene has CDR1 LGHNA and CDR2 YSLEER. V was pared by 4 bases and J by 5 bases, with 6 bases of the junction left unmatched.

This clonotype was seen only a few times. The rearrangement links TRBV7-8 to TRBJ2-1; a possible D gene is TRBD2 (5 bases). Trimming removed 5 bases from V and 4 bases from J, with 18 bases in between. Germline values: CDR1 SGHVS, CDR2 FQNEAQ. The CDR3 covers 16 residues. For the CDR3, the DNA is TGTGCCAGCAGCGAAGGACTCAATACGCTTTACAATGAGCAGTTCTTC. This codes for CASSEGLNTLYNEQFF.

The chain combines TRBV6-2 or TRBV6-3 with TRBJ2-2, with 10 positions matching TRBD2. CDR3 size: 17 residues. J was trimmed by 0 bases and V by 2 bases; bases with no gene match: 3. The germline gives CDR1 MNHEY, CDR2 SVGEGT. The CDR3 spells CASSYHSGRANTGELFF. CDR3 sequence (DNA): TGTGCCAGCAGTTACCACAGCGGGAGGGCGAACACCGGGGAGCTGTTTTTT.

V usage is TRBV6-2 or TRBV6-3 and J usage is TRBJ2-5; 8 bases are a match to TRBD1. The CDR3 length is 15 residues. J gave up 4 bases and V 6 bases, and 10 bases lay outside the gene matches. CDR1 and CDR2 (germline): MNHEY, SVGEGT. The CDR3 region has the DNA TGTGCCAGCAGCAAGATCTCAGGGGGCCGAGAGACCCAGTACTTC. This sequence encodes CASSKISGGRETQYF.

The chain carries TRBV6-1 and TRBJ1-4, with 9 bases identical to TRBD1. CDR3 length: 13 residues. V trimming: 8 bases; J trimming: 5 bases; junction bases outside the gene matches: 3. Germline-derived CDR1 and CDR2 are MNHNS and SASEGT. The CDR3 sequence: CASAGQGNEKLFF. As DNA, the CDR3 is TGTGCCAGCGCCGGACAGGGGAATGAAAAACTGTTTTTT.

This sequence joins TRBV7-2 and TRBJ2-3; 9 nucleotides match TRBD2. The J segment lost 3 bases and the V segment lost 2 bases, leaving 9 bases of the junction unmatched. CDR3 size: 17 residues. Germline CDR1 and CDR2: SGHTA and FQGNSA. DNA for the CDR3: TGTGCCAGCAGCTTATGGTCGGCGGGAGGGAAAACAGATACGCAGTATTTT. Translating it yields CASSLWSAGGKTDTQYF. Full variable domain (outside the CDR3, taken from reference TRBV7-2 and TRBJ2-3): GAGVSQSPSNKVTEKGKDVELRCDPISGHTALYWYRQSLGQGLEFLIYFQGNSAPDKSGLPSDRFSAERTGGSVSTLTIQRTQQEDSAVYLCASSLWSAGGKTDTQYFGPGTRLTVL.

The chain has TRBV5-6 and TRBJ1-2; 8 nucleotides align to TRBD1. CDR1 and CDR2 from the germline V gene are SGHDT and YYEEEE. The CDR3 spans 14 residues. V trimming: 4 bases; J trimming: 8 bases; junction bases outside the gene matches: 10. CDR3 nucleotides: TGTGCCAGCAGCAAGCGCGGACAGGGTGGAGGCTACACCTTC. Residues: CASSKRGQGGGYTF. Complete variable domain (other parts from reference TRBV5-6 and TRBJ1-2): DAGVTQSPTHLIKTRGQQVTLRCSPKSGHDTVSWYQQALGQGPQFIFQYYEEEERQRGNFPDRFSGHQFPNYSSELNVNALLLGDSALYLCASSKRGQGGGYTFGSGTRLTVV.

This clonotype was counted a few times. The chain combines TRBV7-6 with TRBJ2-3, with D hard to call. The germline V gene encodes CDR1 SGHVS and CDR2 FNYEAQ. V lost 2 bases, J lost 4 bases, and 7 bases lay in between. CDR3 length: 13 amino acids. The CDR3 region is CASSLQISDTQYF. The CDR3 DNA reads as TGTGCCAGCAGCTTACAGATTTCAGATACGCAGTATTTT. Using reference TRBV7-6 and TRBJ2-3 for the parts outside the CDR3, the full variable domain is GAGVSQSPRYKVTKRGQDVALRCDPISGHVSLYWYRQALGQGPEFLTYFNYEAQQDKSGLPNDRFSAERPEGSISTLTIQRTEQRDSAMYRCASSLQISDTQYFGPGTRLTVL.

The V call is TRBV3-1, the J call TRBJ2-1; D is undetermined. The CDR3 runs 14 residues. Deletions cut 0 bases from V and 3 bases from J, with 6 bases between. CDR1 and CDR2 from the germline V gene are LGHDT and YNNKEL (reference sequence). CDR3 DNA: TGTGCCAGCAGCCAAGAGTCAGTCTACAATGAGCAGTTCTTC. Translated: CASSQESVYNEQFF.

The V call is TRBV7-2, the J call TRBJ1-2, with a tentative D call TRBD1 (6 bases). The CDR3 is made up of 15 amino acids. Germline V CDR1 and CDR2: SGHTA, FQGNSA. V shed 0 bases and J shed 7 bases, with 15 bases lying between them. CDR3 in amino acids: CASSLAMGGGSGYTF. Here the CDR3 DNA reads TGTGCCAGCAGCTTAGCGATGGGGGGCGGCTCTGGCTACACCTTC.

Concerning this clonotype itself: At one of its ends the junction is not consistent with the germline gene, which may arise from a read error. The chain couples TRBV6-1 to TRBJ2-3; 8 nucleotides match TRBD1. The CDR3 extends over 18 amino acids. Germline-derived CDR1 and CDR2 are MNHNS and SASEGT. The CDR3 DNA follows: TGTGCCAGCAGTGGGACAGGGAAGCCCCCTTTTAGCACAGATACGCGGTATTTT. Its translation: CASSGTGKPPFSTDTRYF.

Comments on this clonotype: A much larger clone sits a single nucleotide away, making a read error possible. The rearrangement joins TRBV7-2 to TRBJ2-5; tentatively, D is TRBD2 (6 bases). In germline, CDR1 is SGHTA, CDR2 FQGNSA. The CDR3 loop spans 15 amino acids. This CDR3 is CAGSIGTLQKETQYF. Here the CDR3 DNA reads TGTGCCGGCAGCATAGGGACTCTACAAAAAGAGACCCAGTACTTC. The variable domain in full, with the rest retrieved from reference TRBV7-2 and TRBJ2-5, is GAGVSQSPSNKVTEKGKDVELRCDPISGHTALYWYRQSLGQGLEFLIYFQGNSAPDKSGLPSDRFSAERTGGSVSTLTIQRTQQEDSAVYLCAGSIGTLQKETQYFGPGTRLLVL.

Comment on this clonotype: At one boundary the junction diverges from the germline segment, which might be a read error. V usage is TRBV3-1 and J usage is TRBJ2-6; possibly TRBD1 for D (6 bases). Per the germline V gene, CDR1 is LGHDT and CDR2 is YNNKEL (reference sequence). The CDR3 spans 16 residues. The CDR3 spells CASSTGHSYGANVPTF. CDR3 DNA sequence: TGTGCCAGCAGCACGGGACACAGCTATGGGGCCAACGTCCCGACTTTC.

Only a few counts were recorded for this clonotype. The chain links TRBV10-3 to TRBJ1-2, with 9 bases lining up with TRBD1. The CDR3 consists of 15 residues. Germline CDR1 and CDR2: ENHRY and SYGVKD. Trimming removed 6 bases from V and 6 bases from J; junction bases left unmatched: 11. The CDR3 reads CAIRASGTGLNGYTF. The CDR3 region has the DNA TGTGCCATCAGGGCTTCGGGGACAGGGTTAAATGGCTACACCTTC.

This chain connects TRBV4-2 to TRBJ1-6; no clear D gene. The CDR3 runs 15 residues. Trimming pared 0 bases from V and 3 bases from J, leaving 6 bases between. CDR1 LGHNA and CDR2 YNFKEQ come from the germline V gene. The CDR3 loop is CASSQDQSYNSPLHF. CDR3 nucleotide sequence: TGTGCCAGCAGCCAAGATCAGAGCTATAATTCACCCCTCCACTTT.